The entry below describes one T cell receptor (beta chain). Antigen specificity is unknown. The data are from a study of cytomegalovirus exposure and HLA in healthy donors. Study-level results: Through in vitro validation, three CMV-associated chains were shown to be specific for CMV antigens. The authors listed approximately 150 TCR beta chains as cytomegalovirus-associated.

Data came from immunoSEQ multiplex PCR; TCRdb stores just in-frame clones and leaves some out. The table has 250,000 to 400,000 clones, about nine tenths seen once; the top ten hold approximately 1%. In germline, CDR1 is MNHEY, CDR2 SVGAGI. V was pared by 6 bases and J by 4 bases, with 8 bases between. This CDR3 region has 12 residues. The sequenced sample consisted of PBMCs. The clonotype was recovered from a woman between 25 and 40 years old in good health and CMV-seropositive. The J gene is TRBJ2-3, the V gene TRBV6-5, with D uncertain. CDR3 in amino acids: CASSPTADTQYF. The CDR3 DNA reads TGTGCCAGCAGCCCGACGGCAGATACGCAGTATTTT.